This is a list of T cell receptor beta chains from one sample in a study of blood T cell repertoires in COVID-19. Here immunoSEQ multiplex PCR was the method, and the copy in TCRdb shows in-frame clones only, minus some. Of over 150,000 clones listed, around four fifths are singletons. Sequenced: peripheral blood. The receptors shown here come from a woman aged 80 or over with COVID-19, enrolled during active disease. CDR3s include the opening cysteine and the closing phenylalanine or tryptophan. The D gene is left open where the match is weak. Where a row states a size, it is once, few, many or the class of an expanded clone; other rows omit it.

few	TRBJ1-3	NA	TRBV19	CASNDRGSGNTIYF	TGTGCCAGTAACGATAGGGGTTCCGGAAACACCATATATTTT
NA	TRBJ1-1	TRBD1	TRBV2	CASRDPGQSYTEAFF	TGTGCCAGCAGGGACCCGGGACAGAGCTACACTGAAGCTTTCTTT
NA	TRBJ1-1	NA	TRBV3-1/TRBV3-2	CASSQVQMGGTEAFF	TGTGCCAGCAGCCAAGTTCAGATGGGGGGCACTGAAGCTTTCTTT
NA	TRBJ1-5	TRBD1	TRBV2	CASGTGDWEPQHF	TGTGCCAGCGGGACAGGGGATTGGGAGCCCCAGCATTTT
NA	TRBJ2-3	NA	TRBV9	CASSVGGDSRTDTQYF	TGTGCCAGCAGCGTAGGAGGCGACAGTCGCACAGATACGCAGTATTTT
NA	TRBJ1-2	NA	TRBV7-9	CASSLVGNYGYTF	TGTGCCAGCAGCTTAGTCGGTAACTATGGCTACACCTTC
NA	TRBJ2-7	TRBD1	TRBV7-8	CASSQGWTGGSYEQYF	TGTGCCAGCAGTCAGGGGTGGACAGGGGGCTCCTACGAGCAGTACTTC
NA	TRBJ2-7	TRBD1	TRBV6-5	CASSYLQGDYEQYF	TGTGCCAGCAGTTACTTACAGGGGGACTACGAGCAGTACTTC
NA	TRBJ1-2	NA	TRBV19	CASSIDREDGYTF	TGTGCCAGTAGTATAGACAGGGAGGATGGCTACACCTTC
few	TRBJ1-1	NA	TRBV2	CASGGTKGEAFF	TGTGCCAGCGGGGGGACTAAGGGAGAAGCTTTCTTT
once	TRBJ2-7	NA	TRBV18	CASSPNGFYEQYF	TGTGCCAGCTCACCGAACGGGTTCTACGAGCAGTACTTC
NA	TRBJ2-3	TRBD1	TRBV27	CASSHGQADTQYF	TGTGCCAGCAGCCACGGACAGGCGGATACGCAGTATTTT
few	TRBJ1-6	TRBD1	TRBV5-5	CASSSTGTSPLHF	TGTGCCAGCAGCTCGACAGGGACTTCACCCCTCCACTTT
many	TRBJ2-7	NA	TRBV7-8	CASSLGQILSYEQYF	TGTGCCAGCAGCTTAGGGCAGATACTATCCTACGAGCAGTACTTC
NA	TRBJ1-4	NA	TRBV7-2	CASSFMSGDEKLFF	TGTGCCAGCAGCTTTATGTCAGGGGATGAAAAACTGTTTTTT
NA	TRBJ2-7	TRBD2	TRBV10-1	CASSGPLAGSSYEQYF	TGCGCCAGCAGTGGACCTCTAGCGGGCAGCTCCTACGAGCAGTACTTC
once	TRBJ2-5	TRBD2	TRBV28	CASSLKGLASGTQYF	TGTGCCAGCAGTTTAAAGGGACTAGCGAGCGGGACCCAGTACTTC
NA	TRBJ1-6	NA	TRBV18	CASSPSPSGNSPLHF	TGTGCCAGCTCACCTAGCCCCTCGGGGAATTCACCCCTCCACTTT
NA	TRBJ2-7	TRBD1	TRBV12-3/TRBV12-4	CASSWGTGVEQYF	TGTGCCAGCAGTTGGGGGACAGGGGTCGAGCAGTACTTC
NA	TRBJ1-1	NA	TRBV6-5	CASSPGHSHGNAFF	TGTGCCAGCAGTCCGGGACATAGTCATGGGAACGCTTTCTTT
few	TRBJ1-6	NA	TRBV9	CASSVASSYNSPLHF	TGTGCCAGCAGCGTAGCTAGCTCCTATAATTCACCCCTCCACTTT
NA	TRBJ1-1	TRBD1	TRBV5-1	CATRWGTVNTEAFF	TGCGCCACCCGGTGGGGGACAGTCAACACTGAAGCTTTCTTT
NA	TRBJ2-3	TRBD2	TRBV4-1	CASSQVGGEGDTQYF	TGCGCCAGCAGCCAAGTCGGGGGGGAAGGGGATACGCAGTATTTT
few	TRBJ2-7	TRBD2	TRBV5-1	CASSAGTSGGVLTYEQYF	TGCGCCAGCAGCGCTGGGACTAGCGGGGGCGTTTTGACCTACGAGCAGTACTTC
NA	TRBJ2-1	NA	TRBV27	CASSLSGGSYNEQFF	TGTGCCAGCAGTTTATCAGGGGGCTCCTACAATGAGCAGTTCTTC
NA	TRBJ2-4	TRBD2	TRBV6-5	CASVLAGKNIQYF	TGTGCCAGCGTGCTAGCGGGGAAAAACATTCAGTACTTC
NA	TRBJ2-5	TRBD2	TRBV6-5	CASSLLAGGETQYF	TGTGCCAGCAGCCTCCTAGCGGGGGGGGAGACCCAGTACTTC
NA	TRBJ2-2	NA	TRBV4-1	CASSQGGANTGELFF	TGCGCCAGCAGCCAAGGGGGGGCGAACACCGGGGAGCTGTTTTTT
NA	TRBJ2-3	NA	TRBV5-1	CASRQGLYTDTQYF	TGCGCCAGCAGACAGGGACTATACACAGATACGCAGTATTTT
NA	TRBJ2-7	NA	TRBV5-4	CASTFSSSYEQYF	TGTGCCAGCACGTTCTCCAGCTCCTACGAGCAGTACTTC
NA	TRBJ2-7	TRBD1	TRBV2	CASRPGTGESYEQYF	TGTGCCAGCAGACCCGGGACAGGGGAGTCCTACGAGCAGTACTTC
NA	TRBJ1-4	TRBD1	TRBV6-5	CASRPGTGGKLFF	TGTGCCAGCAGGCCGGGGACAGGGGGAAAACTGTTTTTT
NA	TRBJ2-3	NA	TRBV5-1	CASSLEVVGGDTQYF	TGCGCCAGCAGCTTGGAGGTAGTAGGAGGAGATACGCAGTATTTT
NA	TRBJ2-7	NA	TRBV27	CASSPLDRSYEQYF	TGTGCCAGCAGTCCCCTGGACAGATCCTACGAGCAGTACTTC
NA	TRBJ2-7	TRBD1	TRBV7-9	CASSLQGGSSYEQYF	TGTGCCAGCAGCTTACAAGGGGGCAGCTCCTACGAGCAGTACTTC
NA	TRBJ2-3	NA	TRBV28	CASTLRRQLRTDTQYF	TGTGCCAGCACTCTGCGGCGGCAATTGCGGACAGATACGCAGTATTTT
NA	TRBJ2-3	NA	TRBV13	CASSWAGTRDTQYF	TGTGCCAGCAGCTGGGCGGGGACGCGAGATACGCAGTATTTT
NA	TRBJ2-7	TRBD2	TRBV11-2	CASSMGLGSYEQYF	TGTGCCAGCAGCATGGGACTAGGTTCCTACGAGCAGTACTTC
NA	TRBJ2-7	TRBD2	TRBV7-8	CASSPLFAGGSGGAQGEQYF	TGTGCCAGCAGCCCGCTCTTCGCGGGAGGTTCCGGGGGGGCCCAGGGGGAGCAGTACTTC
NA	TRBJ1-3	NA	TRBV5-6	CASSPRQGLKSGNTIYF	TGTGCCAGCAGCCCGCGGCAGGGTTTGAAGTCTGGAAACACCATATATTTT
NA	TRBJ2-3	TRBD1	TRBV2	CASRTGASTDTQYF	TGTGCCAGCAGGACAGGGGCCAGCACAGATACGCAGTATTTT
NA	TRBJ1-4	TRBD1	TRBV6-5	CASLSTGKNEKLFF	TGTGCCAGCCTGTCGACAGGGAAGAATGAAAAACTGTTTTTT
few	TRBJ1-1	NA	TRBV5-1	CASSSDGLNTEAFF	TGCGCCAGCAGCTCGGACGGACTAAACACTGAAGCTTTCTTT
NA	TRBJ1-1	NA	TRBV5-1	CASSLAGMNTEAFF	TGCGCCAGCAGCTTGGCAGGAATGAACACTGAAGCTTTCTTT
NA	TRBJ2-1	NA	TRBV10-3	CAIGRSNEQFF	TGTGCCATCGGTAGGAGTAATGAGCAGTTCTTC
NA	TRBJ2-1	TRBD2	TRBV5-5	CATNLAGADYNEQFF	TGTGCCACTAACTTGGCGGGAGCCGACTACAATGAGCAGTTCTTC
NA	TRBJ1-5	TRBD1	TRBV25-1	CASSAPGQGGGAQHF	TGTGCCAGCAGTGCCCCAGGACAGGGTGGAGGTGCCCAGCATTTT
NA	TRBJ2-7	NA	TRBV12-5	CASSRTETYEQYF	TGTGCTTCAAGCCGGACAGAAACCTACGAGCAGTACTTC
NA	TRBJ2-2	NA	TRBV9	CASRLNGVSGELFF	TGTGCCAGCAGACTGAACGGAGTCTCCGGGGAGCTGTTTTTT
NA	TRBJ2-1	NA	TRBV18	CASSRGGSYNEQFF	TGTGCCAGCTCAAGGGGGGGGTCCTACAATGAGCAGTTCTTC
NA	TRBJ1-4	NA	TRBV3-1/TRBV3-2	CASSQGATNEKLFF	TGTGCCAGCAGCCAGGGCGCAACTAATGAAAAACTGTTTTTT
NA	TRBJ2-1	TRBD2	TRBV5-1	CASSLSPTSGYNEQFF	TGCGCCAGCAGCTTATCCCCGACTAGCGGGTACAATGAGCAGTTCTTC